This T cell receptor (beta chain) was sequenced during a study of PD-L1 blockade in urothelial cancer. Turning to the study itself: Researchers found blood samples held a median of approximately 150,000 T cells.

The protocol was immunoSEQ multiplex PCR, while the TCRdb copy is restricted to in-frame clones and leaves out a portion. The table lists approximately 30,000 clones, 89% of them singletons, with 7.5% to 9.5% in the top ten. Time point indicated: peripheral blood 6 weeks after treatment start. Peripheral blood mononuclear cells were collected from every patient before and during treatment, yielding between 1 and 8 samples per patient. This CDR3 is 15 amino acids long. Germline V gives CDR1 GTSNPN, CDR2 SVGIG (reference sequence). Trimming pared 2 bases from V and 3 bases from J, leaving 14 bases between.

The rearrangement links TRBV30 to TRBJ1-3; no firm D call. This specimen was PBMCs, taken around atezolizumab (anti-PD-L1) treatment. The clonotype was recovered from a man older than 75 with urothelial cancer. This CDR3 is CAWSRAGGGGNTIYF. The DNA of the CDR3 is TGTGCCTGGAGTCGGGCCGGAGGCGGTGGAAACACCATATATTTT.